These 26 T cell receptor beta chains came from one sample sequenced in a study of shared clonotypes between healthy human individuals. Sequenced by immunoSEQ multiplex PCR; TCRdb stores in-frame clones only, minus some. The repertoire includes about 1.5 million clones, roughly 97% of them detected once, and 1.2% sits in the top ten. Sequenced: naive CD4+ T cells sorted from blood. Described subset: CD45RA+ positively selected. The receptors were sampled from a man under 40 in good health.

The chain couples TRBV6-5 to TRBJ1-3; a possible D gene is TRBD1 (6 bases). The V gene lost 6 bases and the J gene lost 0 bases, with 12 bases spanning the gap. The CDR3 is 15 amino acids. Germline V lookup: CDR1 MNHEY, CDR2 SVGAGI. CDR3 DNA sequence: TGTGCCAGCAGACTACAGGGAGTCTCTGGAAACACCATATATTTT. Protein sequence: CASRLQGVSGNTIYF.

J is TRBJ1-1 and V is TRBV28; a weak D match, TRBD1 (5 bases). V lost 7 bases and J 1 base, leaving 16 bases between the germline ends. Germline CDR1 reads MDHEN; CDR2 reads SYDVKM. The CDR3 has 15 residues. The CDR3 loop is CASTRGGAGNTEAFF. The CDR3 nucleotides are TGTGCCAGCACCCGAGGAGGGGCTGGGAACACTGAAGCTTTCTTT. Drawing the rest from reference TRBV28 and TRBJ1-1, the complete variable domain is DVKVTQSSRYLVKRTGEKVFLECVQDMDHENMFWYRQDPGLGLRLIYFSYDVKMKEKGDIPEGYSVSREKKERFSLILESASTNQTSMYLCASTRGGAGNTEAFFGQGTRLTVV.

The gene calls are TRBV5-5 and TRBJ1-1, with D hard to call. V lost 1 base and J lost 1, with 5 bases in between. Germline CDR1 and CDR2: SGHKS and YYEKEE (reference sequence). The CDR3 has 13 amino acids. The CDR3 loop reads CASSLTENTEAFF. CDR3 bases: TGTGCCAGCAGCTTGACAGAGAACACTGAAGCTTTCTTT.

The chain joins TRBV7-6 to TRBJ1-4; D is uncertain. There are 14 residues in the CDR3. V was clipped by 1 base and J by 8 bases, with 11 bases between them. Germline assignment: CDR1 SGHVS and CDR2 FNYEAQ. The DNA for the CDR3 is TGTGCCAGCAGCTTAGTAGGCCCAGGAGAAAAACTGTTTTTT. This translates into CASSLVGPGEKLFF.

CDR3 DNA sequence: TGTGCCAGCAGTCCAATCCGACCAGGTGGTATGAACACCGGGGAGCTGTTTTTT. This translates into CASSPIRPGGMNTGELFF. V usage is TRBV27 and J usage is TRBJ2-2; D gene unclear. There are 18 residues in the CDR3. Germline V CDR1 and CDR2: MNHEY, SMNVEV (reference sequence). Trimming removed 5 bases at V and 1 base at J, with 20 bases between.

The J gene is TRBJ2-7, the V gene TRBV5-1, with unresolved D. V dropped 0 bases and J dropped 4 bases, with 14 bases sitting between them. Germline V gene sequence: CDR1 SGHRS, CDR2 YFSETQ. The CDR3 spans 15 residues. The CDR3 protein is CASSLATASRYEQYF. CDR3 DNA: TGCGCCAGCAGCTTGGCCACTGCCAGCAGGTACGAGCAGTACTTC. Variable domain in full (rest from reference TRBV5-1 and TRBJ2-7): KAGVTQTPRYLIKTRGQQVTLSCSPISGHRSVSWYQQTPGQGLQFLFEYFSETQRNKGNFPGRFSGRQFSNSRSEMNVSTLELGDSALYLCASSLATASRYEQYFGPGTRLTVT.

This chain connects TRBV7-6 to TRBJ2-6; D uncertain. The germline V gene encodes CDR1 SGHVS and CDR2 FNYEAQ. The CDR3 is 14 amino acids. Trimming took off 2 bases at V and 2 bases at J, with 4 bases between the two ends. The CDR3 loop reads CASSLTTGANVLTF. CDR3 sequence (DNA): TGTGCCAGCAGCTTAACTACTGGGGCCAACGTCCTGACTTTC.

The chain is built from TRBV7-6 and TRBJ2-1, with D maybe TRBD2 (5 bases). V was shortened by 4 bases and J by 10 bases, with 17 bases between the two germline ends. The CDR3 runs to 14 residues. Germline V CDR1 and CDR2: SGHVS, FNYEAQ. Here the CDR3 DNA reads TGTGCCAGCAGCTACACGGAGAGGGCCAGGGAGCAGTTCTTC. Its translation: CASSYTERAREQFF. Full variable domain (rest looked up from reference TRBV7-6 and TRBJ2-1): GAGVSQSPRYKVTKRGQDVALRCDPISGHVSLYWYRQALGQGPEFLTYFNYEAQQDKSGLPNDRFSAERPEGSISTLTIQRTEQRDSAMYRCASSYTERAREQFFGPGTRLTVL.

This clone was observed a single time. The sample carries other DNA sequences with the same CDR3. This rearrangement joins TRBV11-3 to TRBJ2-2; 11 bases map to TRBD1. Looked up from germline, CDR1 is SGHNT and CDR2 is YENEEA. Trimming cost V 8 bases and J 0 bases; bases outside gene matches: 5. This CDR3 comprises 16 residues. The CDR3, as DNA: TGTGCCAGCTCTCCGGGACAGGGGGCGAACACCGGGGAGCTGTTTTTT. As protein: CASSPGQGANTGELFF.

This chain uses TRBV29-1 with TRBJ2-3; 9 nucleotides line up with TRBD1. V trimming: 4 bases; J trimming: 0 bases; junction bases outside the gene matches: 5. The germline gives CDR1 SQVTM, CDR2 ANQGSEA. The CDR3 totals 15 residues. The CDR3 DNA sequence: TGCAGCGTTGTCAGGACAGGGGCGAGCACAGATACGCAGTATTTT. Residues: CSVVRTGASTDTQYF.

The chain combines TRBV5-1 with TRBJ2-7, with 14 bases aligning to TRBD2. V shed 5 bases and J 6 bases; nucleotides not matched to a gene: 4. Germline-derived CDR1 and CDR2 are SGHRS and YFSETQ. The CDR3 is 14 amino acids. For the CDR3, the DNA is TGCGCCAGCAGTCAAGGACTAGCGGGAGGCGAGCAGTACTTC. It specifies CASSQGLAGGEQYF.

The chain recombines TRBV9 with TRBJ1-2, with no clear D. Germline CDR1 SGDLS, CDR2 YYNGEE. The CDR3 runs to 13 residues. Trimming removed 0 bases at V and 8 bases at J, with 11 bases between. The CDR3 DNA reads TGTGCCAGCAGCGTAGGGGAGGGCATCGGCTACACCTTC. Its protein product is CASSVGEGIGYTF.

The chain recombines TRBV2 with TRBJ1-2; TRBD1 might be the D (5 bases). Per germline, CDR1 SNHLY and CDR2 FYNNEI. This CDR3 has 16 amino acids. V lost 2 bases and J 0 bases, leaving 13 bases between the germline ends. The CDR3 here is CASSERGRAPNYGYTF. In DNA form, the CDR3 reads TGTGCCAGCAGTGAAAGGGGCAGGGCCCCTAACTATGGCTACACCTTC.

This chain connects TRBV29-1 to TRBJ2-5; 8 nucleotides line up with TRBD1. The CDR3 has 15 amino acids. Germline CDR1 is SQVTM and CDR2 is ANQGSEA. V dropped 4 bases and J dropped 3; count of bases not matched to a gene: 10. The CDR3 coding sequence is TGCAGCGTTGGGCCACTGAAGACAGGGGAAGAGACCCAGTACTTC. It is translated as CSVGPLKTGEETQYF. Full variable domain (rest looked up from reference TRBV29-1 and TRBJ2-5): SAVISQKPSRDICQRGTSLTIQCQVDSQVTMMFWYRQQPGQSLTLIATANQGSEATYESGFVIDKFPISRPNLTFSTLTVSNMSPEDSSIYLCSVGPLKTGEETQYFGPGTRLLVL.

This chain connects TRBV4-3 to TRBJ1-2; no firm D call. Between the trimmed V and J ends, which lost 4 bases and 4 bases, there was a span of 10 bases. Germline V gives CDR1 LGHNA, CDR2 YSLEER. The CDR3 length is 13 residues. CDR3 residues: CASSPTRSYGYTF. CDR3 coding DNA: TGCGCCAGCAGCCCCACCAGAAGCTATGGCTACACCTTC.

The gene calls are TRBV29-1 and TRBJ1-1; D ambiguous. With 8 bases removed from V and 4 bases from J, the gap between germline ends came to 11 bases. Germline V gene data show CDR1 as SQVTM and CDR2 as ANQGSEA. This CDR3 contains 11 residues. The CDR3, as DNA: TGCAGCCTAACCCGGGGCACTGAAGCTTTCTTT. Protein: CSLTRGTEAFF.

V and J are TRBV4-1 and TRBJ2-1; TRBD2 might be the D (6 bases). The germline V gene encodes CDR1 MGHRA and CDR2 YSYEKL. There are 13 residues in the CDR3. V dropped 2 bases and J dropped 12 bases, with 14 bases sitting between them. The CDR3 nucleotides are TGCGCCAGCAGCCAAAGGAGGGCTTCTTCGCAGTTCTTC. This gives the protein CASSQRRASSQFF.

This chain joins TRBV2 and TRBJ2-3; possibly TRBD2 for D (6 bases). Trimming shortened V by 6 bases and J by 6 bases, and 25 bases separated the two germline ends. Germline V gene data show CDR1 as SNHLY and CDR2 as FYNNEI. CDR3 length equals 17 residues. In DNA form, the CDR3 reads TGTGCCAGCAGGGGGAGAGGCGGGATTGAGAGAAGGGATACGCAGTATTTT. Encoded protein: CASRGRGGIERRDTQYF.

This chain links TRBV5-5 with TRBJ2-5, with D possibly TRBD2 on 5 matching bases. The ends were cut back, 7 bases at V and 4 bases at J, with 11 bases in the middle. The CDR3 totals 12 residues. Germline-derived CDR1 and CDR2 are SGHKS and YYEKEE (reference sequence). As DNA, the CDR3 is TGTGCCAGCCGACGGGATGGAGAGACCCAGTACTTC. Translated: CASRRDGETQYF.

The chain links TRBV29-1 to TRBJ2-5, with TRBD1 identical over 8 bases. The trim removed 4 bases at V and 7 bases at J, leaving 11 bases unmatched. Germline loops: CDR1 SQVTM, CDR2 ANQGSEA. The length of the CDR3 is 14 residues. The CDR3 loop reads CSVGRQGSFRTQYF. CDR3 nucleotides: TGCAGCGTTGGCCGACAGGGGTCTTTCAGGACCCAGTACTTC.

The genes are TRBV29-1 and TRBJ2-7, with TRBD2 identical over 7 bases. The V segment lost 4 bases and the J segment 2 bases; nucleotides outside the gene matches: 8. The CDR3 covers 14 residues. The V gene's germline CDR1 is SQVTM and CDR2 ANQGSEA. CDR3 nucleotide sequence: TGCAGCGTTGGGCAACTAGCGCTACCCTACGAGCAGTACTTC. Translation: CSVGQLALPYEQYF.

The count of this clone is one. The chain joins TRBV5-1 to TRBJ1-1, with 9 bases aligning to TRBD1. V lost 4 bases to trimming and J lost 7 bases; unmatched junction nucleotides: 17. The length of the CDR3 is 17 residues. Germline V CDR1 and CDR2: SGHRS, YFSETQ. This chain's CDR3 is CASSRQPGTGYGDEAFF. The CDR3 DNA follows: TGCGCCAGCAGCCGCCAACCCGGGACAGGGTATGGGGATGAAGCTTTCTTT.

The chain recombines TRBV4-1 with TRBJ2-7; 9 bases are a match to TRBD1. V lost 0 bases to trimming and J lost 4 bases; unmatched junction nucleotides: 13. This CDR3 is built from 18 residues. Germline-derived CDR1 and CDR2 are MGHRA and YSYEKL. The CDR3 coding sequence is TGCGCCAGCAGCCAAGAGGAGGTGGGACAGGGCCAATTGTACGAGCAGTACTTC. Its protein is CASSQEEVGQGQLYEQYF.

This clone occurred once. CDR3 sequence: CASSLPYSTEAFF. CDR3 DNA sequence: TGTGCCAGCAGCTTACCTTACAGTACTGAAGCTTTCTTT. The chain joins TRBV5-8 to TRBJ1-1; D is unresolved. The germline V gene encodes CDR1 SGHTS and CDR2 YDEGEE. Trimming left V 2 bases short and J 5 bases short, with 10 bases between. The CDR3 runs 13 residues.

V and J are TRBV6-5 and TRBJ2-5; 8 bases map to TRBD1. CDR1 and CDR2 (germline): MNHEY, SVGAGI. CDR3 length equals 13 residues. After removal of 8 bases from V and 9 bases from J, the junction contained 11 bases not matched to a gene. CDR3 nucleotide sequence: TGTGCCAGCGCAACCCGACAGGGGACAGCCCAGTACTTC. Its translation: CASATRQGTAQYF.

This chain connects TRBV6-1 to TRBJ2-2; possible D gene TRBD1, 5 bases. Germline CDR1 is MNHNS and CDR2 is SASEGT. Trimming left V 4 bases short and J 2 bases short, with 11 bases between. The CDR3 contains 15 residues. CDR3 sequence reads: CASSATTVNTGELFF. The CDR3 region has the DNA TGTGCCAGCAGTGCGACGACAGTTAACACCGGGGAGCTGTTTTTT.